These 32 T cell receptor beta chains were all obtained from the same sample, sequenced in a study of blood T cell repertoires in COVID-19. Profiling relied on immunoSEQ multiplex PCR, and the TCRdb table lists in-frame clones only, not all of them. This sample yields approximately 110,000 clones, of which about 88% are seen a single time; 2.1% belongs to the top ten. Sequences were obtained from peripheral blood. All receptors derive from a human donor in a cohort sampled during active COVID-19.

This rearrangement joins TRBV5-1 to TRBJ1-4, with unresolved D. CDR3 length: 15 amino acids. The V end was cut by 1 base, the J end by 0 bases, with 7 bases between. Germline-derived CDR1 and CDR2 are SGHRS and YFSETQ. The CDR3, as DNA: TGCGCCAGCAGCTTGATCCCTGCAACTAATGAAAAACTGTTTTTT. Protein sequence: CASSLIPATNEKLFF.

The chain carries TRBV4-2 and TRBJ2-1, with D possibly being TRBD2 (6 bases). Between the trimmed V and J ends, which lost 3 bases and 5 bases, there was a span of 8 bases. Germline CDR1 LGHNA, CDR2 YNFKEQ. CDR3 length: 13 residues. CDR3 loop: CASSQAGNNEQFF. CDR3 DNA sequence: TGTGCCAGCAGCCAGGCGGGGAACAATGAGCAGTTCTTC.

This sequence joins TRBV7-3 and TRBJ2-7; the match to TRBD1 covers 9 bases. Germline CDR1 SGHTA, CDR2 FQGTGA. V lost 5 bases, J lost 5 bases, and 10 bases stayed unmatched. The CDR3 is 15 amino acids. The CDR3 sequence is CASSRGQGNWDEQYF. The CDR3 nucleotides are TGTGCCAGCAGCCGGGGACAGGGAAATTGGGACGAGCAGTACTTC.

Written as DNA, the CDR3 is TGTGCCACCAGTGACCCCCCCGGGACTAGCGGGAGTCATAATGAGCAGTTCTTC. Its translation: CATSDPPGTSGSHNEQFF. The chain couples TRBV24-1 to TRBJ2-1; 14 bases fit TRBD2. This CDR3 has 18 residues. J was trimmed by 7 bases and V by 4 bases; bases with no gene match: 11. Germline CDR1 reads KGHDR; CDR2 reads SFDVKD.

V is TRBV7-9 and J is TRBJ2-2; 8 positions match TRBD1. V lost 5 bases, J lost 5 bases, and 16 bases stayed unmatched. The CDR3 spans 18 residues. Germline V lookup: CDR1 SEHNR, CDR2 FQNEAQ (reference sequence). CDR3 protein: CASSHLMGQGARTGELFF. The CDR3 DNA reads TGTGCCAGCAGCCATCTAATGGGGCAGGGGGCTCGGACCGGGGAGCTGTTTTTT. The variable domain in full, with the rest retrieved from reference TRBV7-9 and TRBJ2-2, is DTGVSQNPRHKITKRGQNVTFRCDPISEHNRLYWYRQTLGQGPEFLTYFQNEAQLEKSRLLSDRFSAERPKGSFSTLEIQRTEQGDSAMYLCASSHLMGQGARTGELFFGEGSRLTVL.

This clone was detected a few times. The chain employs TRBV5-5 and TRBJ2-1, with D possibly matching TRBD2 (5 bases). Germline CDR1 and CDR2: SGHKS and YYEKEE (reference sequence). The CDR3 contains 14 residues. V lost 7 bases, J lost 10 bases, and 21 bases lay in between. The CDR3 DNA follows: TGTGCCAGCCTCCTTATCGGCGGGTCCGGGGAGCAGTTCTTC. Its protein is CASLLIGGSGEQFF.

The count of this clone is one. The chain combines TRBV6-6 with TRBJ1-2, with TRBD1 matching 7 bases. J lost 7 bases, V lost 4 bases, and 3 bases had no gene match. The CDR3 loop spans 12 amino acids. Germline assignment: CDR1 MNHNY and CDR2 SVGAGI (reference sequence). CDR3 in amino acids: CASSSDRAGYTF. In DNA form, the CDR3 reads TGTGCCAGCAGTTCCGACAGGGCTGGCTACACCTTC.

The chain combines TRBV15 with TRBJ1-5; 10 bases line up with TRBD1. The CDR3 covers 15 residues. Germline-derived CDR1 and CDR2 are LNHNV and YYDKDF (reference sequence). J gave up 4 bases and V 1 base, and 1 base lay outside the gene matches. The CDR3 protein is CATSRVGQGNQPQHF. In DNA, the CDR3 is TGTGCCACCAGCAGAGTGGGACAGGGGAATCAGCCCCAGCATTTT. Based on the CDR3 plus reference TRBV15 and TRBJ1-5, the full variable domain is DAMVIQNPRYQVTQFGKPVTLSCSQTLNHNVMYWYQQKSSQAPKLLFHYYDKDFNNEADTPDNFQSRRPNTSFCFLDIRSPGLGDTAMYLCATSRVGQGNQPQHFGDGTRLSIL.

The V call is TRBV7-3, the J call TRBJ2-1; 9 nucleotides line up with TRBD2. The germline gives CDR1 SGHTA, CDR2 FQGTGA. Losses at the gene ends were 5 bases for V and 4 bases for J; bases not matched to a gene: 6. The CDR3 is 15 residues long. Written as DNA, the CDR3 is TGTGCCAGCAGCCCCGGACTAGCGAGATACAATGAGCAGTTCTTC. Its translation is CASSPGLARYNEQFF.

This chain joins TRBV6-5 and TRBJ1-1; perhaps TRBD1 as D (6 bases). This CDR3 is 14 amino acids long. V dropped 8 bases and J dropped 0 bases, with 13 bases sitting between them. CDR1 is MNHEY and CDR2 is SVGAGI in the germline V gene. CDR3 loop: CASGQLNMNTEAFF. CDR3 nucleotide sequence: TGTGCCAGCGGACAGTTGAACATGAACACTGAAGCTTTCTTT.

J is TRBJ1-1 and V is TRBV5-1; the match to TRBD1 covers 7 bases. CDR3 length equals 13 residues. Trimming at V came to 4 bases and at J to 6 bases, leaving 6 bases not matched to a gene. The germline V gene has CDR1 SGHRS and CDR2 YFSETQ. The CDR3 bases are TGCGCCAGCAGCACAGGACAGGCCGCTGAAGCTTTCTTT. It yields the protein CASSTGQAAEAFF.

The chain couples TRBV11-2 to TRBJ2-7, with a tentative D call TRBD1 (7 bases). Per germline, CDR1 SGHAT and CDR2 FQNNGV. CDR3 length equals 19 residues. V was shortened by 5 bases and J by 3 bases, with 29 bases between the two germline ends. The chain's CDR3 is CASSPGQVFGGSESYEQYF. The CDR3 nucleotides read TGTGCCAGCAGCCCCGGACAGGTTTTCGGGGGCAGCGAAAGCTACGAGCAGTACTTC. Based on the CDR3 plus reference TRBV11-2 and TRBJ2-7, the full variable domain is EAGVAQSPRYKIIEKRQSVAFWCNPISGHATLYWYQQILGQGPKLLIQFQNNGVVDDSQLPKDRFSAERLKGVDSTLKIQPAKLEDSAVYLCASSPGQVFGGSESYEQYFGPGTRLTVT.

The chain links TRBV12-3 or TRBV12-4 to TRBJ2-7; D is perhaps TRBD2 (5 bases). The CDR3 is 12 amino acids. V gave up 8 bases and J gave up 4 bases, with 12 bases separating them. This chain's CDR3 is CASGPGMYEQYF. CDR3 bases: TGTGCCAGCGGCCCCGGGATGTACGAGCAGTACTTC.

Details on this clone: The junction does not match germline at one end; this may be a read error. This chain joins TRBV3-1 (or the pseudogene TRBV3-2) and TRBJ2-3, with 9 positions matching TRBD1. Germline V gene lookup returns CDR1 LGHDT and CDR2 YNNKEL (reference sequence). The length of the CDR3 is 13 residues. The CDR3 region is CASSQGTGGEGHF. For the CDR3, the DNA is TGTGCCAGCAGCCAGGGAACAGGGGGCGAGGGGCATTTT.

This clone was seen only a few times. This chain connects TRBV10-3 to TRBJ1-2; maybe TRBD1 (6 bases). The CDR3 totals 13 residues. Trimming cost V 7 bases and J 6 bases, with 15 bases left between them. CDR1 and CDR2 (germline): ENHRY, SYGVKD. The CDR3 DNA is TGTGCCATCACCTTGCGGCGGACAGATGGCTACACCTTC. Protein sequence: CAITLRRTDGYTF.

This chain connects TRBV28 to TRBJ1-3; D gene ambiguous. The ends were cut back, 6 bases at V and 1 base at J, with 13 bases in the middle. From germline, CDR1 is MDHEN and CDR2 SYDVKM. The CDR3 runs 15 residues. This CDR3 is CASSFSYSSGNTIYF. DNA for the CDR3: TGTGCCAGCAGCTTCTCATATAGTTCTGGAAACACCATATATTTT.

V is TRBV9 and J is TRBJ2-2, with a tentative D call TRBD2 (5 bases). CDR1 is SGDLS, CDR2 YYNGEE, per germline. The length of the CDR3 is 14 residues. V shed 2 bases and J shed 6 bases, with 11 bases lying between them. The CDR3 is CASSVRRSAGELFF. CDR3 DNA sequence: TGTGCCAGCAGCGTCCGGAGGTCCGCCGGGGAGCTGTTTTTT.

The chain recombines TRBV27 with TRBJ2-7, with TRBD2 matching over 10 bases. This CDR3 has 16 residues. V dropped 1 base and J dropped 5; count of bases not matched to a gene: 8. CDR1 is MNHEY and CDR2 is SMNVEV in the germline V gene (reference sequence). CDR3 bases: TGTGCCAGCAGTTTATTCCCTCCAGCGGGAGGGGACGAGCAGTACTTC. Translating gives CASSLFPPAGGDEQYF.

The chain employs TRBV11-2 and TRBJ1-1; D perhaps matches TRBD1 (6 bases). Germline loops: CDR1 SGHAT, CDR2 FQNNGV. The CDR3 contains 16 residues. The V end lost 0 bases, the J end lost 2 bases, and 13 bases lay between the germline ends. The CDR3 nucleotides are TGTGCCAGCAGCTTAGATCTGACAGGTGGAAACACTGAAGCTTTCTTT. Its translation: CASSLDLTGGNTEAFF.

The chain is built from TRBV30 and TRBJ2-7, with TRBD1 as a possible D gene (5 bases). The CDR3 covers 13 residues. From germline, CDR1 is GTSNPN and CDR2 SVGIG (reference sequence). V was trimmed by 2 bases and J by 2 bases, leaving 10 bases between them. The CDR3 here is CAWSIGRAYEQYF. Written as DNA, the CDR3 is TGTGCCTGGAGTATAGGCAGGGCCTACGAGCAGTACTTC.

The V call is TRBV6-5, the J call TRBJ2-7; 8 positions match TRBD1. With 6 bases clipped from V and 2 bases from J, the junction kept 3 bases outside the gene matches. Germline lookup yields CDR1 MNHEY and CDR2 SVGAGI. The CDR3 is 13 residues long. CDR3 residues: CASRTGVAYEQYF. The CDR3 coding sequence is TGTGCCAGCAGGACAGGGGTGGCCTACGAGCAGTACTTC.

The chain carries TRBV6-5 and TRBJ1-2; D perhaps matches TRBD1 (6 bases). The CDR3 extends over 16 amino acids. Trimming took off 0 bases at V and 5 bases at J, with 16 bases between the two ends. Germline lookup yields CDR1 MNHEY and CDR2 SVGAGI. In DNA, the CDR3 is TGTGCCAGCAGTTACTCGATGGGGGGGCTGAGTTATGGCTACACCTTC. Residues: CASSYSMGGLSYGYTF.

The sample holds one count of this clone. V usage is TRBV28 and J usage is TRBJ2-1; TRBD2 is a possible D gene (5 bases). With 8 bases removed from V and 1 base from J, the gap between germline ends came to 9 bases. The germline V gene encodes CDR1 MDHEN and CDR2 SYDVKM. The CDR3 runs 13 residues. CDR3 coding DNA: TGTGCCAGCGGTCGGGATTCCTACAATGAGCAGTTCTTC. This codes for CASGRDSYNEQFF.

The V call is TRBV28, the J call TRBJ2-5; 10 bases fit TRBD1. This CDR3 is built from 12 residues. Trimming cost V 4 bases and J 7 bases; bases outside gene matches: 0. Germline V gene data show CDR1 as MDHEN and CDR2 as SYDVKM. The CDR3 spells CASSWDRGTQYF. The CDR3 DNA reads TGTGCCAGCAGTTGGGACAGGGGGACCCAGTACTTC.

This clone has just a few counts. The chain employs TRBV6-2 or TRBV6-3 and TRBJ1-5, with a tentative D call TRBD1 (6 bases). Trimming took off 0 bases at V and 6 bases at J, with 9 bases between the two ends. Germline-derived CDR1 and CDR2 are MNHEY and SVGEGT. This CDR3 has 14 amino acids. The CDR3 nucleotides are TGTGCCAGCAGTTACTCGACAGGCGCTCAGCCCCAGCATTTT. It is translated as CASSYSTGAQPQHF.

The V gene is TRBV10-3, the J gene TRBJ1-5; the match to TRBD1 covers 10 bases. With V trimmed by 8 bases and J by 1 base, 5 bases remained unmatched. This CDR3 has 15 residues. Germline loops: CDR1 ENHRY, CDR2 SYGVKD. The CDR3 loop is CAIASGQGSNQPQHF. The CDR3 nucleotides read TGTGCCATCGCCTCGGGACAGGGGAGCAATCAGCCCCAGCATTTT.

The chain carries TRBV28 and TRBJ1-6, with D uncertain. Trimming removed 1 base from V and 6 bases from J, with 13 bases in between. Germline CDR1 reads MDHEN; CDR2 reads SYDVKM. The CDR3 is made up of 16 amino acids. For the CDR3, the DNA is TGTGCCAGCAGTTTATTGCGGCAGCTTATTAATTCACCCCTCCACTTT. It specifies CASSLLRQLINSPLHF.

For this clone: Other nucleotide sequences in the sample specify the same CDR3. This rearrangement joins TRBV12-3 or TRBV12-4 to TRBJ1-1, with 8 bases fitting TRBD1. After removal of 7 bases from V and 4 bases from J, the junction contained 5 bases not matched to a gene. This CDR3 spans 13 amino acids. The CDR3 bases are TGTGCCAGCATCACAACAGGGGGCACTGAAGCTTTCTTT. Its translation is CASITTGGTEAFF.

The V gene is TRBV5-1, the J gene TRBJ2-7; maybe TRBD1 (5 bases). V was trimmed by 4 bases and J by 4 bases, leaving 12 bases between them. CDR1 and CDR2 from the germline V gene are SGHRS and YFSETQ. CDR3 size: 13 residues. CDR3 region: CASSPQAGYEQYF. CDR3 sequence (DNA): TGCGCCAGCAGCCCACAGGCAGGGTACGAGCAGTACTTC.

The J gene is TRBJ1-2, the V gene TRBV10-3, with 9 bases that match TRBD1. V lost 6 bases to trimming and J lost 4 bases; unmatched junction nucleotides: 12. Germline V gene sequence: CDR1 ENHRY, CDR2 SYGVKD. This CDR3 region has 16 residues. CDR3: CAIRGQGGSLTYGYTF. The CDR3 region has the DNA TGTGCCATCAGGGGACAGGGAGGCTCCCTAACCTATGGCTACACCTTC.

The V gene is TRBV5-1, the J gene TRBJ2-3; TRBD1 aligns across 7 bases. Trimming at V came to 4 bases and at J to 0 bases, leaving 5 bases not matched to a gene. This CDR3 contains 15 residues. Germline V CDR1 and CDR2: SGHRS, YFSETQ. CDR3 coding DNA: TGCGCCAGCAGCACGGGACAGAGCAGCACAGATACGCAGTATTTT. Translating it yields CASSTGQSSTDTQYF.

The gene calls are TRBV9 and TRBJ1-1; maybe TRBD1 (5 bases). The length of the CDR3 is 14 residues. Germline V gene sequence: CDR1 SGDLS, CDR2 YYNGEE. V was clipped by 4 bases and J by 1 base, with 11 bases between them. CDR3 amino acids: CASSNTGQNTEAFF. CDR3 bases: TGTGCCAGCAGCAACACAGGACAGAACACTGAAGCTTTCTTT. The variable domain in full, with the rest retrieved from reference TRBV9 and TRBJ1-1, is DSGVTQTPKHLITATGQRVTLRCSPRSGDLSVYWYQQSLDQGLQFLIQYYNGEERAKGNILERFSAQQFPDLHSELNLSSLELGDSALYFCASSNTGQNTEAFFGQGTRLTVV.